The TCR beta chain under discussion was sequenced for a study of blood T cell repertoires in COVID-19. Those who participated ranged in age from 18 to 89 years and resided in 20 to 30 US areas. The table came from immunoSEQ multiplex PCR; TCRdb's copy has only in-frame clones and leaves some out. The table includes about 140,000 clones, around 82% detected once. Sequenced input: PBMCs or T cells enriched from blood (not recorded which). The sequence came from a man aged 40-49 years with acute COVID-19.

As DNA, the CDR3 is TGTGCCAGCAGTCGACAGGGGGCATTCTATGGCTACACCTTC. Residues: CASSRQGAFYGYTF. The chain links TRBV6-5 to TRBJ1-2; the match to TRBD1 covers 10 bases. This CDR3 contains 14 residues. Germline loops: CDR1 MNHEY, CDR2 SVGAGI. V gave up 5 bases and J gave up 4 bases; unmatched junction bases: 4.